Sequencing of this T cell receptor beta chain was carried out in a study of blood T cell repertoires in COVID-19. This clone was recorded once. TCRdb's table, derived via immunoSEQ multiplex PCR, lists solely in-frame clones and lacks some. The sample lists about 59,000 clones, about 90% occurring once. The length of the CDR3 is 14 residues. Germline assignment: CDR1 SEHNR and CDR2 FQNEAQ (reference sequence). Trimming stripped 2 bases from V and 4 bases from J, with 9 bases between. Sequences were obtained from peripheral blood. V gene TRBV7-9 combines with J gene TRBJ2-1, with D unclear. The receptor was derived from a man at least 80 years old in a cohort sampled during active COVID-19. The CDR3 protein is CASSLSQSYNEQFF. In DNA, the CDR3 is TGTGCCAGCAGCTTATCACAGAGTTACAATGAGCAGTTCTTC.